These 9 T cell receptor beta chains came from one sample sequenced in a study of shared clonotypes between healthy human individuals. Using immunoSEQ multiplex PCR, the repertoire was profiled, and TCRdb retains in-frame clones only, with some absent. The table has some 1,100,000 clones, approximately 80% seen once. The sample consisted of memory CD4+ T cells from PBMCs. Indicated subset: CD45RA-negative fraction. Receptors originate from a man between 18 and 29 years old in good health. Some clones in this sample may be carry-over from other donors' samples.

The chain combines TRBV30 with TRBJ1-3; D may be TRBD1 (6 bases). The CDR3 is 17 amino acids. Trimming left V 2 bases short and J 4 bases short, with 21 bases between. Germline lookup yields CDR1 GTSNPN and CDR2 SVGIG (reference sequence). The CDR3 here is CAWSSVIGGLGGNTIYF. CDR3 bases: TGTGCCTGGAGTTCGGTTATTGGGGGCCTGGGAGGAAACACCATATATTTT.

This clone was counted many times. The chain recombines TRBV19 with TRBJ1-2; D is ambiguous. Deletions cut 9 bases from V and 2 bases from J, with 7 bases between. The CDR3 has 11 residues. Looked up from germline, CDR1 is LNHDA and CDR2 is SQIVND (reference sequence). The CDR3 region is CASRANYGYTF. As DNA, the CDR3 is TGTGCCAGCCGAGCCAACTATGGCTACACCTTC.

This chain connects TRBV5-1 to TRBJ2-1, with TRBD2 identical over 16 bases. Germline V CDR1 and CDR2: SGHRS, YFSETQ. Germline trimming cut 8 bases from V and 2 bases from J; bases unmatched to any gene: 4. This CDR3 spans 16 amino acids. The CDR3 DNA is TGCGCCAGTACCGGGACTAGCGGGAGGGCCTACAATGAGCAGTTCTTC. The encoded protein is CASTGTSGRAYNEQFF.

This sequence joins TRBV11-3 and TRBJ1-1, with TRBD1 as a possible D gene (5 bases). Trimming shortened V by 5 bases and J by 1 base, and 8 bases separated the two germline ends. This CDR3 contains 13 residues. Germline loops: CDR1 SGHNT, CDR2 YENEEA. The chain's CDR3 is CASSPGQNTEAFF. The CDR3 DNA reads TGTGCCAGCAGCCCCGGACAGAACACTGAAGCTTTCTTT.

The chain combines TRBV7-7 with TRBJ2-5; 10 nucleotides line up with TRBD2. Germline CDR1 SSHAT, CDR2 FNYEAQ (reference sequence). With 4 bases clipped from V and 5 bases from J, the junction kept 10 bases outside the gene matches. The length of the CDR3 is 16 residues. The CDR3 sequence: CASSSTASGSRETQYF. The CDR3 coding sequence is TGTGCCAGCAGCTCGACCGCTAGCGGGAGTAGGGAGACCCAGTACTTC.

The chain carries TRBV6-1 and TRBJ2-1; TRBD2 agrees at 8 bases. The CDR3 totals 17 residues. The germline gives CDR1 MNHNS, CDR2 SASEGT. The junction had 15 bases not matched to a gene; V was cut back by 4 bases and J by 7 bases. This CDR3 reads CASSANPRGLGGNEQFF. The CDR3 DNA reads as TGTGCCAGCAGTGCCAACCCCCGGGGACTAGGTGGGAATGAGCAGTTCTTC.

This clone was seen a handful of times. The V and J genes are TRBV2 and TRBJ2-1, with 8 bases fitting TRBD2. This CDR3 spans 12 amino acids. V lost 5 bases to trimming and J lost 9 bases; unmatched junction nucleotides: 3. Germline V gene sequence: CDR1 SNHLY, CDR2 FYNNEI. In DNA form, the CDR3 reads TGTGCCAGCAGTAGCCTAGCGGGTGAGCAGTTCTTC. This codes for CASSSLAGEQFF.

CDR3 bases: TGTGCCAGCAGTGAATCAGGACGGGCCGGGGGCACTGAAGCTTTCTTT. It translates to CASSESGRAGGTEAFF. The chain links TRBV2 to TRBJ1-1; a possible D gene is TRBD1 (5 bases). Germline V gene data show CDR1 as SNHLY and CDR2 as FYNNEI. CDR3 length equals 16 residues. V was cut by 2 bases and J by 4 bases, with 17 bases left in between.

The genes are TRBV6-5 and TRBJ2-2; maybe TRBD1 (5 bases). Germline V lookup: CDR1 MNHEY, CDR2 SVGAGI. The CDR3 length is 15 residues. The V end was cut by 2 bases, the J end by 7 bases, with 14 bases between. The CDR3, as DNA: TGTGCCAGCAGTTACACCAGGGATCGTGGCGGGGAGCTGTTTTTT. Residues: CASSYTRDRGGELFF.